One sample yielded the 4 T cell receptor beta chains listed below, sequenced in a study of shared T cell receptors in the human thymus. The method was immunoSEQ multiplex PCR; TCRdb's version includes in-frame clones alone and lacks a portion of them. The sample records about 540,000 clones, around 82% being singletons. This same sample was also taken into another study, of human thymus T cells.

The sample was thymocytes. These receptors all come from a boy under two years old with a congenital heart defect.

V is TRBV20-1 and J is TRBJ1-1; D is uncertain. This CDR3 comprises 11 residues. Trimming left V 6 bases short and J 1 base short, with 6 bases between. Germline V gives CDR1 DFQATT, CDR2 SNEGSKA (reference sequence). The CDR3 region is CSAAQNTEAFF. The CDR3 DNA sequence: TGCAGTGCGGCACAGAACACTGAAGCTTTCTTT.

The CDR3 loop reads CASSLGGGEPLRYGYTF. DNA of the CDR3: TGTGCCAGCAGCTTAGGGGGTGGGGAGCCTCTGCGGTATGGCTACACCTTC. The chain has TRBV7-8 and TRBJ1-2; no firm D call. The CDR3 covers 17 residues. The germline V gene encodes CDR1 SGHVS and CDR2 FQNEAQ. Trimming took off 1 base at V and 5 bases at J, with 20 bases between the two ends.

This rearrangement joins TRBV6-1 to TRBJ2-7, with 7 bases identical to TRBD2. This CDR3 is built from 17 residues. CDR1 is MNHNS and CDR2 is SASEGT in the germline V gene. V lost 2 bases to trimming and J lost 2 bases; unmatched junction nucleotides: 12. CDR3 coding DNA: TGTGCCAGCAGTGAACCCTCGGATGGGGGGACTACCTACGAGCAGTACTTC. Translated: CASSEPSDGGTTYEQYF.

This CDR3 is CASSESGSGRTDTQYF. CDR3 bases: TGCGCCAGCAGTGAGTCGGGTAGCGGGAGGACAGATACGCAGTATTTT. This chain joins TRBV10-1 and TRBJ2-3; 10 nucleotides match TRBD2. Germline CDR1 WNHNN, CDR2 SYGVQD (reference sequence). Trimming cost V 0 bases and J 3 bases; bases outside gene matches: 3. The length of the CDR3 is 16 residues.